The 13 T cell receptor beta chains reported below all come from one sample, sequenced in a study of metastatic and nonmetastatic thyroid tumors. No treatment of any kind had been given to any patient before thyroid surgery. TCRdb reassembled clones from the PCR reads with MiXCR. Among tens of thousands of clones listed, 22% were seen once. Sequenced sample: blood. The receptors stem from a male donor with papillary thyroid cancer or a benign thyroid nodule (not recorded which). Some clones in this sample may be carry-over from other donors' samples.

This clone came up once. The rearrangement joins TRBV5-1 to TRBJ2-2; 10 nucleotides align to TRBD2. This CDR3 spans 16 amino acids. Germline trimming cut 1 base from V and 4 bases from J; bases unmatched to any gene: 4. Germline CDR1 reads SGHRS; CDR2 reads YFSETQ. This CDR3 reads CASSLTSGDATGELFF. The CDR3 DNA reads TGCGCCAGCAGCTTGACTAGCGGGGATGCCACCGGGGAGCTGTTTTTT.

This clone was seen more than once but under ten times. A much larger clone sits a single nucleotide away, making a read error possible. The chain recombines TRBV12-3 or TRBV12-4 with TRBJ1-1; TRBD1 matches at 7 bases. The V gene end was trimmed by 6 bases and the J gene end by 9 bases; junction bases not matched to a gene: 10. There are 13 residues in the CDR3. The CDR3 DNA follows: TGTGCCAGCAGCCTGACAGGGCGGACTCAAGCTTTCTTT. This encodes CASSLTGRTQAFF.

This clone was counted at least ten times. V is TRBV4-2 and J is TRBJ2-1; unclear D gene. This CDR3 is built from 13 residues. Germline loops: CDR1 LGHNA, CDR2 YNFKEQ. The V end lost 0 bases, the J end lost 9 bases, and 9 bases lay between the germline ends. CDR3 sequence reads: CASSQERASEQFF. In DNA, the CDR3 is TGTGCCAGCAGCCAAGAAAGGGCGAGTGAGCAGTTCTTC.

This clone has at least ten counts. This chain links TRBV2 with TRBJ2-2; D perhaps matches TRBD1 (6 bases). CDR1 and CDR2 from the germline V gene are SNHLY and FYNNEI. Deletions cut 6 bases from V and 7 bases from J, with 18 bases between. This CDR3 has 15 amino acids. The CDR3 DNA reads TGTGCCAGCAGATCTACCAGGGGTGAAGGCGGGGAGCTGTTTTTT. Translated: CASRSTRGEGGELFF. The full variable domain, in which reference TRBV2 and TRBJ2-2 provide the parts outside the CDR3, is EPEVTQTPSHQVTQMGQEVILRCVPISNHLYFYWYRQILGQKVEFLVSFYNNEISEKSEIFDDQFSVERPDGSNFTLKIRSTKLEDSAMYFCASRSTRGEGGELFFGEGSRLTVL.

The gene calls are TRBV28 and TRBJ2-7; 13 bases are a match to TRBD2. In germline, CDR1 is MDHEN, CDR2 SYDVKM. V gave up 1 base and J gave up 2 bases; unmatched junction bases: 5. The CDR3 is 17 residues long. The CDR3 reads CASSLFGLAGDAYEQYF. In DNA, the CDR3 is TGTGCCAGCAGTTTATTTGGACTAGCGGGAGACGCCTACGAGCAGTACTTC. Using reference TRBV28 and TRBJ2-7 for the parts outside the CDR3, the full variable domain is DVKVTQSSRYLVKRTGEKVFLECVQDMDHENMFWYRQDPGLGLRLIYFSYDVKMKEKGDIPEGYSVSREKKERFSLILESASTNQTSMYLCASSLFGLAGDAYEQYFGPGTRLTVT.

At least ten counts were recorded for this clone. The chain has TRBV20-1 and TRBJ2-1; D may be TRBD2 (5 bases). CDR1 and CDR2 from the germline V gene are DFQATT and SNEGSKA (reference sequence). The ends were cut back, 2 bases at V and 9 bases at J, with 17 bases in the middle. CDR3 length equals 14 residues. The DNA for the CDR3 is TGCAGTGCTAGACTGGACTCAAACCCGGGTGAGCAGTTCTTC. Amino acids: CSARLDSNPGEQFF.

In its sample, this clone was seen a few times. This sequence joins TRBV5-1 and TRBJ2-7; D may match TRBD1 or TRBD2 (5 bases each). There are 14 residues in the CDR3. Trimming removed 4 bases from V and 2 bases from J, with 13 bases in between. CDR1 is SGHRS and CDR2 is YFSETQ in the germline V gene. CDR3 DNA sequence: TGCGCCAGCAGCCGGGACCATGATACCTACGAGCAGTACTTC. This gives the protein CASSRDHDTYEQYF.

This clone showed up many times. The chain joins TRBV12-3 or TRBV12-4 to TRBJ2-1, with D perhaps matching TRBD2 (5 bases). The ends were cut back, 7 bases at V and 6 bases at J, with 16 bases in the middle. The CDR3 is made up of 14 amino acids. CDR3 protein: CASTLRASGNEQFF. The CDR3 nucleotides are TGTGCCAGCACCCTCCGGGCGAGCGGCAATGAGCAGTTCTTC.

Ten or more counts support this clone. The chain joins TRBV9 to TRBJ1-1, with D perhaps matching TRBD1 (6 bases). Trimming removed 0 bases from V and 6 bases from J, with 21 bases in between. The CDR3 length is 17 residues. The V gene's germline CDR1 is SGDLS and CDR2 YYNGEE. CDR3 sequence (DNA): TGTGCCAGCAGCGTAGCCCTCAGGGACACCGGGGCCCCTGAAGCTTTCTTT. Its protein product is CASSVALRDTGAPEAFF.

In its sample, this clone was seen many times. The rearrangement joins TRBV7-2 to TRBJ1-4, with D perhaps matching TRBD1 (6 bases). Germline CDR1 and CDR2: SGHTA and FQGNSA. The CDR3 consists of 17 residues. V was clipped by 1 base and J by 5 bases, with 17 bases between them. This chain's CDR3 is CASSLDHPGQMNEKLFF. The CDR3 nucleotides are TGTGCCAGCAGCTTAGACCATCCCGGACAGATGAATGAAAAACTGTTTTTT.

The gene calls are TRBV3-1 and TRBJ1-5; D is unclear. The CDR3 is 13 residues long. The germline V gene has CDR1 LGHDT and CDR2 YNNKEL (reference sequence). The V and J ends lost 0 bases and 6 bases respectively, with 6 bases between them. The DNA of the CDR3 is TGTGCCAGCAGCCAAGATAGAATTCAGCCCCAGCATTTT. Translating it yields CASSQDRIQPQHF.

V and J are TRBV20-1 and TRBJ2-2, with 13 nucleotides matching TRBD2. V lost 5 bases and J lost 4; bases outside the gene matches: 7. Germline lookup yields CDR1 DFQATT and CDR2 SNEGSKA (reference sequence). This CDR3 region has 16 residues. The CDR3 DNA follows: TGCAGTGCTGTAGGACTAGCGGGAGTTCCCACCGGGGAGCTGTTTTTT. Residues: CSAVGLAGVPTGELFF.

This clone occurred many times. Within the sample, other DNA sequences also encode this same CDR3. For the CDR3, the DNA is TGTGCCAGCAGCGTAGGGGTGAACAATCAGCCCCAGCATTTT. It is translated as CASSVGVNNQPQHF. The chain employs TRBV9 and TRBJ1-5; no definite D call. The germline V and J ends were trimmed by 0 bases and 3 bases, with 7 bases remaining between them. The CDR3 consists of 14 residues. Germline-derived CDR1 and CDR2 are SGDLS and YYNGEE.